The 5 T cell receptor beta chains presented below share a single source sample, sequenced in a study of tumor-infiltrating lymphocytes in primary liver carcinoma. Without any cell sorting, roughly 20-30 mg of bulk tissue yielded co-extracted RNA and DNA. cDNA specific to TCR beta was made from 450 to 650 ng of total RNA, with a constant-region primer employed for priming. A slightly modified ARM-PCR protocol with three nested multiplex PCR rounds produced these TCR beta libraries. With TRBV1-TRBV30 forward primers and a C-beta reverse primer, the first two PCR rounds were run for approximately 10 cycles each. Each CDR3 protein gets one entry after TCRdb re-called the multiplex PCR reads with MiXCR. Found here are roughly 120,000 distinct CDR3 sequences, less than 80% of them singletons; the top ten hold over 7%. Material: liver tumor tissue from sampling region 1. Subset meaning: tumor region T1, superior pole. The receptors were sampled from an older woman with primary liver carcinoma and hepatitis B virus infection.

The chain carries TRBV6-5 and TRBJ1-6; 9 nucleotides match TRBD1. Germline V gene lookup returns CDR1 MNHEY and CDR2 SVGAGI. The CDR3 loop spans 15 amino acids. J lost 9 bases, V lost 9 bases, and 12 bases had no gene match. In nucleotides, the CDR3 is TGTGCCAGTAGTCTTACCGGGACAGGGAGTTCACCCCTCCACTTT. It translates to CASSLTGTGSSPLHF.

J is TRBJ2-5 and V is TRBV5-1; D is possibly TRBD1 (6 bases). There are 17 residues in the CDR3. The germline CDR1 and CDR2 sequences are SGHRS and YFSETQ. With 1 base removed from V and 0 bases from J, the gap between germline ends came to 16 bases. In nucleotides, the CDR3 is TGCGCCAGCAGCTTGTGCCCACAGGGCTCAGACCAAGAGACCCAGTACTTC. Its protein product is CASSLCPQGSDQETQYF.

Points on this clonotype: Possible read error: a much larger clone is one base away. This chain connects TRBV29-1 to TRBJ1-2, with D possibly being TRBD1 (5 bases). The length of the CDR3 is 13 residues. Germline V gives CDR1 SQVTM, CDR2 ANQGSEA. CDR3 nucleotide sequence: TGCGGCGGCCGGGACCCACATAACTATGGCTACACCTTC. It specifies CGGRDPHNYGYTF.

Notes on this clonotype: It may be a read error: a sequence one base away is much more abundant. CDR3 protein: CSADWQETQYF. The DNA of the CDR3 is TGCAGCGCGGACTGGCAAGAGACCCAGTACTTC. The V gene is TRBV29-1, the J gene TRBJ2-5; TRBD2 is a possible D gene (5 bases). V was cut by 7 bases and J by 2 bases, with 8 bases left in between. The CDR3 length is 11 residues. Per the germline V gene, CDR1 is SQVTM and CDR2 is ANQGSEA.

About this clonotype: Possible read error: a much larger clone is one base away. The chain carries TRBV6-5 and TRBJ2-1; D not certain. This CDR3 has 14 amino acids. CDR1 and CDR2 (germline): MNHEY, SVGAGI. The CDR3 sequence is CVSSNGFPGNEQFF. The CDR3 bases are TGTGTCAGCAGCAACGGGTTCCCCGGGAATGAGCAGTTCTTC.